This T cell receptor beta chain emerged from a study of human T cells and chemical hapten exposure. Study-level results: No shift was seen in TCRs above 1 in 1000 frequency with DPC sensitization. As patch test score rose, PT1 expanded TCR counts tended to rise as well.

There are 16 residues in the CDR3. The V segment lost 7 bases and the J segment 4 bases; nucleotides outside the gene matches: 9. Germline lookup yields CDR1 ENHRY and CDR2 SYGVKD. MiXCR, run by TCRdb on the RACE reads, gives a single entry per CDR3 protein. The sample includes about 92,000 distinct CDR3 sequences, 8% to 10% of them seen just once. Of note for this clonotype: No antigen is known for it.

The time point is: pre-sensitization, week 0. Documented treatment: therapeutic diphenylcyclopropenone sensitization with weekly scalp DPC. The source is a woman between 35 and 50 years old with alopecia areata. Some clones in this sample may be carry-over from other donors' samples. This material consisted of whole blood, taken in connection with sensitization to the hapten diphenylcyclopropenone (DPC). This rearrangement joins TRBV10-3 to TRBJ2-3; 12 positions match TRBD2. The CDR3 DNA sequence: TGTGCCATCACTGACCTAGCGGGGGGGCCTTCAGATACGCAGTATTTT. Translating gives CAITDLAGGPSDTQYF.